The T cell receptor beta chain under discussion was sequenced for a study of cytomegalovirus exposure and HLA in healthy donors. A few counts support this clone. PCR involved 60 Vbeta and 13 Jbeta primers. Some clones are missing from TCRdb's copy, which holds only in-frame ones; the method was immunoSEQ multiplex PCR. The sample has 150,000 to 200,000 clones; 77% are singletons. The sequence derives from a male donor in good health and CMV-seropositive. Sequencing was done on a sample of PBMCs.

In nucleotides, the CDR3 is TGCGCCAGCAGTGCGGGTATCGGTACGCAGTATTTT. This translates into CASSAGIGTQYF. V and J are TRBV10-1 and TRBJ2-3; no firm D call. V shed 4 bases and J shed 8 bases, with 10 bases lying between them. Germline V CDR1 and CDR2: WNHNN, SYGVQD (reference sequence). The CDR3 has 12 residues.